The source of this T cell receptor beta chain is a study of blood T cells in healthy people across ages. It was with a sample-barcoded 5' primer and a J-beta primer mix that a second PCR of roughly 7 to 12 cycles was run. A single record per CDR3 protein comes from TCRdb applying MiXCR to the 5' RACE reads. This table holds about 640,000 distinct CDR3 sequences, 45% to 65% found once. Trimming took 6 bases from V and 4 from J, leaving 13 bases between them. This CDR3 spans 15 amino acids. Germline values: CDR1 MNHEY, CDR2 SMNVEV (reference sequence). This TCR derives from a man aged 55 to 70 in good health. This sequence joins TRBV27 and TRBJ1-6, with D tentatively TRBD1 (6 bases). The sequenced material came from blood. CDR3 nucleotides: TGTGCCAGCAGATCCGCTGGACAGTATAATTCACCCCTCCACTTT. Protein: CASRSAGQYNSPLHF.